This T cell receptor (beta chain) is from a study of blood T cell repertoires in COVID-19. Whole-study context: Samples of COVID-19 (acute and convalescent) were obtained from the United States, Italy and Spain. Sample material is recorded as cDNA or gDNA derived from T cells, B-cell-depleted T cells, or PBMCs.

Per the original methods: Estimates of nucleated cell counts were drawn from the amplification of reference gene primers. Assay: immunoSEQ multiplex PCR; the TCRdb copy retains only in-frame clones and omits some. That table gives V, J and clone size, and the DNA gave D and trimming. This sample has about 220,000 clones, with 75% to 85% found just once. This clone showed up just once. The V end was cut by 4 bases, the J end by 6 bases, with 12 bases between. Germline CDR1 KGHDR, CDR2 SFDVKD. This CDR3 contains 14 residues. The TCR comes from a man aged 50-60 years with active or convalescent COVID-19. Specimen: peripheral blood. The genes are TRBV24-1 and TRBJ2-1; TRBD1 might be the D (6 bases). The CDR3 DNA reads TGTGCCACCAGTGACTCTGGACAGACCAATGAGCAGTTCTTC. Residues: CATSDSGQTNEQFF.